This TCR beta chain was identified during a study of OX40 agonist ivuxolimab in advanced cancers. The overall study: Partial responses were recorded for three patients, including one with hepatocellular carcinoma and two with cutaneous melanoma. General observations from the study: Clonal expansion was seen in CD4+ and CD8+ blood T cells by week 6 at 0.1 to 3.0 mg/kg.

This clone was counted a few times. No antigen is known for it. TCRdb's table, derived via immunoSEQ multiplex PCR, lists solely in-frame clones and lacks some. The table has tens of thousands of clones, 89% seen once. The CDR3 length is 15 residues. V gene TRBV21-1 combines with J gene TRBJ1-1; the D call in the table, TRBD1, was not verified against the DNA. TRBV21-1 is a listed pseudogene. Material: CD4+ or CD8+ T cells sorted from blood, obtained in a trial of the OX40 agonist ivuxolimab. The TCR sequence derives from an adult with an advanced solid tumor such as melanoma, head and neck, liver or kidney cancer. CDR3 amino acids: CASSNRTGGITEAFF. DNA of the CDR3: TGTGCCAGCAGCAACCGGACAGGTGGGATCACTGAAGCTTTCTTT.